This T cell receptor (beta chain) was captured by sequencing in a study of CD8+ T cells in alopecia areata. Study-level background: The duration of tofacitinib was 6 to 18 months, with 6 months off drug afterward.

Study-wide findings and caveats: Persistence in scalp and blood during tofacitinib was observed for many expanded lesional clones. Researchers say the link of baseline CD8+ expansion to response remains uncertain, with one nonresponder.

The CDR3 totals 15 residues. V lost 5 bases, J lost 4 bases, and 17 bases lay in between. The germline V gene has CDR1 MNHEY and CDR2 SMNVEV (reference sequence). Extracted RNA was reverse transcribed, and the resulting cDNA served as sequencing template. Sequencing used immunoSEQ multiplex PCR; TCRdb keeps in-frame clones, though not all of them. Of fewer than 150,000 clones listed, about three fifths were seen once; the top ten hold 25% to 35%. The sample's treatment: oral pan-JAK inhibitor, 5-10 mg twice daily. PBMCs served as the source from which CD4+ and CD8+ T cells were sorted. In the case of this clone: Its target is unknown.

This clonotype was obtained from a human donor with alopecia areata. Sequencing was performed on CD8+ T cells sorted from blood, taken at week 4, from a patient treated with tofacitinib. The J gene is TRBJ1-2, the V gene TRBV27, with D perhaps matching TRBD1 (5 bases). CDR3 sequence: CASSLGTWGPYGYTF. The CDR3 nucleotides are TGTGCCAGCAGTCTCGGGACGTGGGGACCCTATGGCTACACCTTC.